The present T cell receptor (beta chain) was sequenced within a study of CD8+CD57+ T cells in acquired aplastic anemia. The overall study: Sorted cells (CD4+ and CD8+) yielded DNA amounts that averaged 3.2 ug. Overall study results and limits: CD8+ Simpson's diversity did not differ significantly between patients and controls. A set of 25 to 35 CD8+ CDR3 sequences was shared between patients and controls, and these sequences appeared highly expressed in patients.

Profiles of TCR beta VDJ and CDR3 were generated from a genomic DNA template. A single record per CDR3 protein comes from TCRdb applying MiXCR to the reads. Counted here are some 200,000 distinct CDR3 sequences, 48% occurring once; the ten biggest clones make up over 7.5%. All sequencing subjects had displayed CD8+CD57+ cell expansion on flow cytometry. This clonotype was counted ten times or more. What it recognizes is unknown. The V end was cut by 4 bases, the J end by 7 bases, with 17 bases between. The germline gives CDR1 MNHEY, CDR2 SVGEGT. The CDR3 loop spans 15 amino acids. The receptor's source is a human donor with aplastic anemia. The rearrangement uses TRBV6-2 or TRBV6-3 and TRBJ1-5; weak D call: TRBD1 (5 bases). Sequencing was done on a sample of sorted CD4+, CD8+, or CD8+CD57+ T cells (not recorded which) from PBMCs. CDR3 sequence (DNA): TGTGCCAGCAGTTCACAGGCGCCCAGGGCCCAGCCCCAGCATTTT. It encodes CASSSQAPRAQPQHF.